Listed here are 18 T cell receptor beta chains from one sample, sequenced in a study of blood T cell repertoires in COVID-19. Only in-frame clones appear in the TCRdb table, and some are missing; sequencing was by immunoSEQ multiplex PCR. The sample shows tens of thousands of clones, about 89% of them seen only once. Source material: peripheral blood. The receptors were gathered from a man in his 70s with active or convalescent COVID-19.

The V and J genes are TRBV9 and TRBJ2-1; 8 bases agree with TRBD2. Germline CDR1 SGDLS, CDR2 YYNGEE. The CDR3 contains 15 residues. Trimming cost V 2 bases and J 4 bases; bases outside gene matches: 5. The CDR3 bases are TGTGCCAGCAGCGTCACTAGCGGCTTTTACAATGAGCAGTTCTTC. This translates into CASSVTSGFYNEQFF.

CDR3 loop: CATQRVRGHEQFF. The CDR3 coding sequence is TGTGCCACGCAACGGGTCAGGGGGCATGAGCAGTTCTTC. The V and J genes are TRBV6-6 and TRBJ2-1; the match to TRBD1 covers 8 bases. V dropped 10 bases and J dropped 8; count of bases not matched to a gene: 10. Looked up from germline, CDR1 is MNHNY and CDR2 is SVGAGI (reference sequence). This CDR3 has 13 amino acids.

The chain employs TRBV5-6 and TRBJ1-1; D is uncertain. The CDR3 runs to 14 residues. Trimming cost V 1 base and J 8 bases, with 15 bases left between them. Germline values: CDR1 SGHDT, CDR2 YYEEEE. The DNA of the CDR3 is TGTGCCAGCAGCTTGTACCGCCCAAGAGGAGAAGCTTTCTTT. Translating gives CASSLYRPRGEAFF.

This clone was found once. V usage is TRBV10-3 and J usage is TRBJ1-1; TRBD1 is a possible D gene (6 bases). This CDR3 comprises 14 residues. CDR1 and CDR2 from the germline V gene are ENHRY and SYGVKD. V lost 11 bases, J lost 6 bases, and 22 bases lay in between. CDR3 region: CAARRGRGVAEAFF. The DNA of the CDR3 is TGTGCCGCAAGGCGGGGGCGCGGGGTAGCTGAAGCTTTCTTT.

This clone appeared a single time. This chain links TRBV18 with TRBJ1-6; the match to TRBD1 covers 7 bases. The CDR3 runs to 14 residues. J was trimmed by 7 bases and V by 4 bases; bases with no gene match: 4. CDR1 and CDR2 from the germline V gene are KGHSH and LQKENI. The CDR3 loop reads CASSLGQQNSPLHF. The CDR3 DNA sequence: TGTGCCAGCTCACTGGGACAGCAAAATTCACCCCTCCACTTT.

This clone came up once. The gene calls are TRBV7-9 and TRBJ2-7, with 12 bases matching TRBD2. J gave up 2 bases and V 5 bases, and 4 bases lay outside the gene matches. The length of the CDR3 is 15 residues. Per the germline V gene, CDR1 is SEHNR and CDR2 is FQNEAQ (reference sequence). Here the CDR3 reads CASSTGTSGPYEQYF. The CDR3 DNA follows: TGTGCCAGCAGCACTGGGACTAGCGGGCCCTACGAGCAGTACTTC.

This rearrangement joins TRBV6-5 to TRBJ1-6; no clear D. The V end was cut by 8 bases, the J end by 8 bases, with 13 bases between. The CDR3 contains 13 residues. The V gene's germline CDR1 is MNHEY and CDR2 SVGAGI. The DNA of the CDR3 is TGTGCCAGCCGACACGACCTTGATTCACCCCTCCACTTT. Translated, it gives CASRHDLDSPLHF.

The chain carries TRBV7-2 and TRBJ2-7; D might be TRBD1 (5 bases). Germline loops: CDR1 SGHTA, CDR2 FQGNSA. The V end was cut by 1 base, the J end by 3 bases, with 10 bases between. This CDR3 region has 14 residues. Here the CDR3 DNA reads TGTGCCAGCAGCTTAGGACAGAGTAACTACGAGCAGTACTTC. Translation gives CASSLGQSNYEQYF.

V gene TRBV15 combines with J gene TRBJ2-3, with 7 bases identical to TRBD2. The CDR3 is 16 residues long. V gave up 5 bases and J gave up 2 bases; unmatched junction bases: 10. The germline V gene encodes CDR1 LNHNV and CDR2 YYDKDF (reference sequence). In DNA form, the CDR3 reads TGTGCCACCAGCGCCCAGACTAGCAAGTACACAGATACGCAGTATTTT. As protein: CATSAQTSKYTDTQYF.

The chain recombines TRBV5-1 with TRBJ2-1, with 7 positions matching TRBD1. The CDR3 totals 12 residues. The V gene's germline CDR1 is SGHRS and CDR2 YFSETQ. V trimming: 4 bases; J trimming: 10 bases; junction bases outside the gene matches: 5. The CDR3 sequence: CASSPSRGEQFF. For the CDR3, the DNA is TGCGCCAGCAGCCCCTCCAGGGGGGAGCAGTTCTTC.

The chain has TRBV4-2 and TRBJ1-1; unclear D gene. This CDR3 region has 14 residues. Per the germline V gene, CDR1 is LGHNA and CDR2 is YNFKEQ. V was cut by 0 bases and J by 7 bases, with 12 bases left in between. This chain's CDR3 is CASSQDLRGGEAFF. CDR3 nucleotides: TGTGCCAGCAGCCAAGATCTTCGGGGAGGTGAAGCTTTCTTT.

CDR3 sequence: CASSLTNLPTKAFF. CDR3 nucleotides: TGTGCCAGCAGCCTAACTAACTTGCCGACCAAAGCTTTCTTT. V gene TRBV16 combines with J gene TRBJ1-1; D unresolved. Trimming took off 4 bases at V and 9 bases at J, with 18 bases between the two ends. The CDR3 contains 14 residues. Looked up from germline, CDR1 is KGHSY and CDR2 is FQNENV.

This chain joins TRBV19 and TRBJ1-2, with TRBD1 as a possible D gene (6 bases). Deletions cut 2 bases from V and 6 bases from J, with 10 bases between. This CDR3 is 13 amino acids long. Germline-derived CDR1 and CDR2 are LNHDA and SQIVND (reference sequence). Written as DNA, the CDR3 is TGTGCCAGTAGTATACAGGGGAGTCATGGCTACACCTTC. This translates into CASSIQGSHGYTF.

This clone was counted once. This rearrangement joins TRBV7-2 to TRBJ2-3; TRBD1 might be the D (5 bases). There are 16 residues in the CDR3. Germline assignment: CDR1 SGHTA and CDR2 FQGNSA. V lost 3 bases to trimming and J lost 0 bases, with 13 bases between them. This CDR3 reads CASSFLGQTSTDTQYF. CDR3 nucleotides: TGTGCCAGCAGCTTCCTCGGACAAACTAGCACAGATACGCAGTATTTT. Full variable domain (missing parts from reference TRBV7-2 and TRBJ2-3): GAGVSQSPSNKVTEKGKDVELRCDPISGHTALYWYRQSLGQGLEFLIYFQGNSAPDKSGLPSDRFSAERTGGSVSTLTIQRTQQEDSAVYLCASSFLGQTSTDTQYFGPGTRLTVL.

The chain carries TRBV7-8 and TRBJ2-7; D is perhaps TRBD2 (7 bases). Trimming removed 1 base at V and 2 bases at J, with 12 bases between. CDR3 length: 15 residues. Germline loops: CDR1 SGHVS, CDR2 FQNEAQ. DNA of the CDR3: TGTGCCAGCAGCTTAGTCGGGGGGCAGACCTACGAGCAGTACTTC. Translation: CASSLVGGQTYEQYF.

The CDR3 loop reads CASRLTSDTQYF. CDR3 coding DNA: TGCGCCAGCAGACTCACTAGCGATACGCAGTATTTT. V and J are TRBV5-1 and TRBJ2-3; possibly TRBD2 for D (6 bases). V lost 5 bases and J 6 bases, leaving 10 bases between the germline ends. Germline V gene sequence: CDR1 SGHRS, CDR2 YFSETQ. The CDR3 is 12 amino acids.

The chain links TRBV28 to TRBJ2-2, with a weak D call TRBD2 (6 bases). Germline V gene sequence: CDR1 MDHEN, CDR2 SYDVKM. Trimming pared 4 bases from V and 7 bases from J, leaving 19 bases between. This CDR3 comprises 16 residues. The CDR3 sequence is CASSSPATSTGGELFF. For the CDR3, the DNA is TGTGCCAGCAGTTCCCCTGCTACTAGCACCGGCGGGGAGCTGTTTTTT.

This chain joins TRBV28 and TRBJ1-2; D is perhaps TRBD1 (5 bases). The CDR3 extends over 15 amino acids. Germline CDR1 and CDR2: MDHEN and SYDVKM. V was clipped by 3 bases and J by 7 bases, with 18 bases between them. In DNA, the CDR3 is TGTGCCAGCAGTTTGGGGGGTGGGGACGCGGGTGGCTACACCTTC. As protein: CASSLGGGDAGGYTF.